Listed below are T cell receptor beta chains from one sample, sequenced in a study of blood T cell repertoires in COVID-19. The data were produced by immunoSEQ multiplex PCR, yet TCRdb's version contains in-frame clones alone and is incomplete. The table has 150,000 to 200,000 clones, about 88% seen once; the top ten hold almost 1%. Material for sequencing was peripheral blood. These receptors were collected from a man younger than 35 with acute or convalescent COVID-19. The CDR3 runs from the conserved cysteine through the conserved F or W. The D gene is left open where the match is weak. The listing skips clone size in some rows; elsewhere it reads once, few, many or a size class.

cdr3_aa: CATSDFSGYGYTF
cdr3_nt: TGTGCCACCAGTGATTTCTCGGGCTATGGCTACACCTTC
j_call: TRBJ1-2
clone_size: .
v_call: TRBV24-1
d_call: .

cdr3_aa: CASRVPRTGELFF
cdr3_nt: TGTGCCAGCAGAGTCCCCAGGACCGGGGAGCTGTTTTTT
j_call: TRBJ2-2
clone_size: once
v_call: TRBV5-8
d_call: .

cdr3_aa: CASRRDTGELFF
cdr3_nt: TGTGCCAGCCGACGGGACACCGGGGAGCTGTTTTTT
j_call: TRBJ2-2
clone_size: .
v_call: TRBV6-5
d_call: .

cdr3_aa: CAISEPTIGAEKYF
cdr3_nt: TGTGCCATCAGTGAGCCTACCATTGGGGCAGAGAAGTACTTC
j_call: TRBJ2-7
clone_size: .
v_call: TRBV10-3
d_call: .

cdr3_aa: CAGMEQLRTEAFF
cdr3_nt: TGTGCCGGCATGGAACAGCTGAGAACTGAAGCTTTCTTT
j_call: TRBJ1-1
clone_size: .
v_call: TRBV2
d_call: .

cdr3_aa: CASSIALNTGELFF
cdr3_nt: TGTGCCAGTAGTATAGCACTAAACACCGGGGAGCTGTTTTTT
j_call: TRBJ2-2
clone_size: .
v_call: TRBV19
d_call: .

cdr3_aa: CASSVHSESDTQYF
cdr3_nt: TGTGCCAGCAGCGTGCACAGTGAATCAGATACGCAGTATTTT
j_call: TRBJ2-3
clone_size: .
v_call: TRBV9
d_call: .

cdr3_aa: CASSLDMYGYTF
cdr3_nt: TGTGCCAGCAGCTTAGACATGTATGGCTACACCTTC
j_call: TRBJ1-2
clone_size: .
v_call: TRBV7-2
d_call: .

cdr3_aa: CASGLPSGPGGQPQHF
cdr3_nt: TGTGCTAGTGGTTTGCCGTCCGGGCCCGGGGGGCAGCCCCAGCATTTT
j_call: TRBJ1-5
clone_size: few
v_call: TRBV12-5
d_call: .

cdr3_aa: CASSKRQGTSYEQYF
cdr3_nt: TGTGCCAGCAGCAAAAGACAGGGAACCTCCTACGAGCAGTACTTC
j_call: TRBJ2-7
clone_size: .
v_call: TRBV14
d_call: TRBD1

cdr3_aa: CAWSDEFTGGFGEQYF
cdr3_nt: TGTGCCTGGAGTGACGAATTCACAGGGGGGTTTGGGGAGCAGTACTTC
j_call: TRBJ2-7
clone_size: .
v_call: TRBV30
d_call: TRBD1

cdr3_aa: CASSPPEGGANVLTF
cdr3_nt: TGTGCCAGTAGTCCCCCGGAGGGAGGGGCCAACGTCCTGACTTTC
j_call: TRBJ2-6
clone_size: few
v_call: TRBV19
d_call: .

cdr3_aa: CAWSVFVGQGFEAFF
cdr3_nt: TGTGCCTGGAGTGTATTTGTAGGACAGGGGTTTGAAGCTTTCTTT
j_call: TRBJ1-1
clone_size: .
v_call: TRBV30
d_call: TRBD1

cdr3_aa: CATSDSGSNQPQHF
cdr3_nt: TGTGCCACCAGTGATTCAGGGAGCAATCAGCCCCAGCATTTT
j_call: TRBJ1-5
clone_size: few
v_call: TRBV24-1
d_call: .

cdr3_aa: CASSLAYRDNSPLHF
cdr3_nt: TGCGCCAGCAGCTTGGCTTACAGGGATAATTCACCCCTCCACTTT
j_call: TRBJ1-6
clone_size: .
v_call: TRBV5-1
d_call: .

cdr3_aa: CAGGRGANTGELFF
cdr3_nt: TGTGCCGGGGGGCGGGGGGCGAACACCGGGGAGCTGTTTTTT
j_call: TRBJ2-2
clone_size: .
v_call: TRBV30
d_call: TRBD2

cdr3_aa: CASSWSGGYNEQFF
cdr3_nt: TGTGCCAGCAGTTGGTCGGGGGGGTACAATGAGCAGTTCTTC
j_call: TRBJ2-1
clone_size: .
v_call: TRBV27
d_call: TRBD2

cdr3_aa: CASSYTQEGGMTEAFF
cdr3_nt: TGTGCCAGCAGTTACACTCAGGAGGGAGGTATGACTGAAGCTTTCTTT
j_call: TRBJ1-1
clone_size: .
v_call: TRBV6-2/TRBV6-3
d_call: .

cdr3_aa: CASSPGTGASGNTIYF
cdr3_nt: TGTGCCAGCAGCCCCGGGACAGGGGCCTCTGGAAACACCATATATTTT
j_call: TRBJ1-3
clone_size: .
v_call: TRBV9
d_call: TRBD1

cdr3_aa: CASSREQRSGNTIYF
cdr3_nt: TGTGCCAGCTCACGCGAACAGAGATCTGGAAACACCATATATTTT
j_call: TRBJ1-3
clone_size: few
v_call: TRBV18
d_call: .

cdr3_aa: CASSPGGQRWETQYF
cdr3_nt: TGTGCCAGCAGCCCCGGGGGGCAACGGTGGGAGACCCAGTACTTC
j_call: TRBJ2-5
clone_size: .
v_call: TRBV7-2
d_call: .

cdr3_aa: CASSLRQGRNYGYTF
cdr3_nt: TGTGCCAGCAGCCTACGACAGGGAAGGAACTATGGCTACACCTTC
j_call: TRBJ1-2
clone_size: .
v_call: TRBV7-9
d_call: TRBD1

cdr3_aa: CASSLSQGWTGNTIYF
cdr3_nt: TGTGCCAGCAGTTTATCCCAGGGTTGGACTGGAAACACCATATATTTT
j_call: TRBJ1-3
clone_size: .
v_call: TRBV28
d_call: .

cdr3_aa: CASSLGGLLYGYTF
cdr3_nt: TGCGCCAGCAGCTTGGGTGGACTGCTCTATGGCTACACCTTC
j_call: TRBJ1-2
clone_size: .
v_call: TRBV5-1
d_call: .

cdr3_aa: CASSIYAGELFF
cdr3_nt: TGTGCCAGTAGTATCTACGCCGGGGAGCTGTTTTTT
j_call: TRBJ2-2
clone_size: .
v_call: TRBV19
d_call: .

cdr3_aa: CASSSLTTGELFF
cdr3_nt: TGTGCCAGCAGCTCTCTAACTACCGGGGAGCTGTTTTTT
j_call: TRBJ2-2
clone_size: .
v_call: TRBV7-9
d_call: .

cdr3_aa: CASSPGARSGNTIYF
cdr3_nt: TGTGCCAGCAGCCCAGGGGCCCGGTCTGGAAACACCATATATTTT
j_call: TRBJ1-3
clone_size: .
v_call: TRBV11-2
d_call: .

cdr3_aa: CASSRRTVLVFSYEQYF
cdr3_nt: TGTGCCAGCAGTCGTCGGACAGTTTTGGTCTTCTCCTACGAGCAGTACTTC
j_call: TRBJ2-7
clone_size: .
v_call: TRBV5-5
d_call: .

cdr3_aa: CASSEIRDIEGAFF
cdr3_nt: TGTGCCAGCAGTGAAATCCGGGACATTGAAGGAGCTTTCTTT
j_call: TRBJ1-1
clone_size: .
v_call: TRBV6-1
d_call: .

cdr3_aa: CASSQTFSEPGETQYF
cdr3_nt: TGTGCCAGCAGCCAAACCTTTAGCGAGCCGGGGGAGACCCAGTACTTC
j_call: TRBJ2-5
clone_size: .
v_call: TRBV4-2
d_call: .

cdr3_aa: CASSTKQGSRQETQYF
cdr3_nt: TGCGCCAGCAGCACCAAACAGGGGTCGCGTCAAGAGACCCAGTACTTC
j_call: TRBJ2-5
clone_size: .
v_call: TRBV5-1
d_call: TRBD1

cdr3_aa: CSVNPEQGPGYTF
cdr3_nt: TGCAGCGTTAATCCTGAACAGGGTCCTGGCTACACCTTC
j_call: TRBJ1-2
clone_size: .
v_call: TRBV29-1
d_call: .

cdr3_aa: CASSLVGGGYTF
cdr3_nt: TGTGCCAGCAGCTTAGTTGGAGGCGGCTACACCTTC
j_call: TRBJ1-2
clone_size: .
v_call: TRBV7-2
d_call: .

cdr3_aa: CASSPVSQGLNGYTF
cdr3_nt: TGTGCCAGCTCACCAGTATCCCAGGGCTTGAATGGCTACACCTTC
j_call: TRBJ1-2
clone_size: once
v_call: TRBV18
d_call: .

cdr3_aa: CASSRFGQHTGELFF
cdr3_nt: TGTGCCAGCAGTCGATTCGGACAGCACACCGGGGAGCTGTTTTTT
j_call: TRBJ2-2
clone_size: once
v_call: TRBV28
d_call: .

cdr3_aa: CASSERGYTEAFF
cdr3_nt: TGTGCCAGCAGTGAAAGGGGATACACTGAAGCTTTCTTT
j_call: TRBJ1-1
clone_size: .
v_call: TRBV6-1
d_call: .

cdr3_aa: CASSLQQGANGELFF
cdr3_nt: TGTGCCAGCAGTTTACAACAGGGGGCAAACGGGGAGCTGTTTTTT
j_call: TRBJ2-2
clone_size: .
v_call: TRBV28
d_call: TRBD1

cdr3_aa: CASSLGLAGRGETQYF
cdr3_nt: TGTGCCAGCAGCTTGGGACTAGCGGGGCGGGGAGAGACCCAGTACTTC
j_call: TRBJ2-5
clone_size: .
v_call: TRBV5-5
d_call: TRBD2

cdr3_aa: CASSEISSYNSPLHF
cdr3_nt: TGTGCCAGCAGCGAGATAAGCTCCTATAATTCACCCCTCCACTTT
j_call: TRBJ1-6
clone_size: .
v_call: TRBV13
d_call: .

cdr3_aa: CASSQVGPRDRAYSNQPQHF
cdr3_nt: TGTGCCAGCAGCCAAGTGGGTCCTCGGGACAGGGCTTATAGCAATCAGCCCCAGCATTTT
j_call: TRBJ1-5
clone_size: .
v_call: TRBV14
d_call: TRBD1

cdr3_aa: CASSLPGPNTEAFF
cdr3_nt: TGTGCCAGCAGCTTGCCAGGGCCGAACACTGAAGCTTTCTTT
j_call: TRBJ1-1
clone_size: .
v_call: TRBV5-4
d_call: .

cdr3_aa: CASSQAGSKRGYTF
cdr3_nt: TGTGCCAGCAGCCAAGCCGGGTCGAAGAGGGGCTACACCTTC
j_call: TRBJ1-2
clone_size: .
v_call: TRBV3-1/TRBV3-2
d_call: .

cdr3_aa: CASSPRQSNEKLFF
cdr3_nt: TGTGCCAGCAGCCCCCGACAGTCTAATGAAAAACTGTTTTTT
j_call: TRBJ1-4
clone_size: .
v_call: TRBV6-6
d_call: .

cdr3_aa: CASSFMGRGDNSPLHF
cdr3_nt: TGTGCCAGCAGTTTCATGGGCAGGGGGGATAATTCACCCCTCCACTTT
j_call: TRBJ1-6
clone_size: .
v_call: TRBV28
d_call: TRBD1

cdr3_aa: CASSLGQTNSPLHF
cdr3_nt: TGTGCCAGCAGCTTAGGACAAACTAATTCACCCCTCCACTTT
j_call: TRBJ1-6
clone_size: .
v_call: TRBV7-2
d_call: .

cdr3_aa: CASSLVGGWNVNTEAFF
cdr3_nt: TGCGCCAGCAGCTTGGTTGGGGGGTGGAACGTGAACACTGAAGCTTTCTTT
j_call: TRBJ1-1
clone_size: once
v_call: TRBV5-1
d_call: .

cdr3_aa: CASSRSDQPQHF
cdr3_nt: TGCGCCAGCAGTAGGAGCGATCAGCCCCAGCATTTT
j_call: TRBJ1-5
clone_size: .
v_call: TRBV10-2
d_call: .

cdr3_aa: CASSFSLQETQYF
cdr3_nt: TGTGCCAGCAGCTTTAGTCTCCAAGAGACCCAGTACTTC
j_call: TRBJ2-5
clone_size: .
v_call: TRBV5-4
d_call: .

cdr3_aa: CASSLEPLRQVSSYEQYF
cdr3_nt: TGTGCCAGCAGCTTAGAGCCCCTCCGACAGGTCAGCTCCTACGAGCAGTACTTC
j_call: TRBJ2-7
clone_size: .
v_call: TRBV11-3
d_call: .

cdr3_aa: CSVKRGQTNTEAFF
cdr3_nt: TGCAGCGTCAAAAGGGGACAGACGAACACTGAAGCTTTCTTT
j_call: TRBJ1-1
clone_size: .
v_call: TRBV29-1
d_call: TRBD1